Below are 18 T cell receptor beta chains sequenced from a single sample in a study of beta chain features in type 1 diabetes. Their specific antigens are unknown. Study outcomes and limitations: Shortening of TCRB CDR3s, moderate but significant, appeared in all four CD4+ subsets of Type 1 diabetes patients.

Reverse transcribing all isolated RNA meant expressed TCRB transcripts were sequenced. Repertoires were generated with immunoSEQ multiplex PCR, while TCRdb's copy carries only in-frame clones and drops some. The repertoire holds some 330,000 clones, with roughly 13% as singletons. Sequencing was done on a sample of naive CD4+ T cells from blood. The receptors were gathered from a woman between 18 and 29 years old with type 1 diabetes.

This clone was observed a few times. V gene TRBV9 combines with J gene TRBJ1-1, with no clear D. V lost 0 bases to trimming and J lost 5 bases, with 14 bases between them. The CDR3 is 15 amino acids. From germline, CDR1 is SGDLS and CDR2 YYNGEE. CDR3 sequence: CASSVGGVSRTEAFF. In nucleotides, the CDR3 is TGTGCCAGCAGCGTAGGCGGGGTTTCGAGAACTGAAGCTTTCTTT.

This clone appeared a few times. This chain uses TRBV29-1 with TRBJ2-3; D is undetermined. The CDR3 runs to 12 residues. V was pared by 8 bases and J by 3 bases, with 12 bases between. Per the germline V gene, CDR1 is SQVTM and CDR2 is ANQGSEA. The CDR3 DNA follows: TGCAGCCTTCAGGCAGATACAGATACGCAGTATTTT. Residues: CSLQADTDTQYF.

The table lists this clone with a few counts. The CDR3 spells CSVGDRGLWNEQYF. CDR3 sequence (DNA): TGCAGCGTGGGGGACAGGGGGCTTTGGAACGAGCAGTACTTC. The genes are TRBV29-1 and TRBJ2-7, with 12 bases identical to TRBD1. There are 14 residues in the CDR3. V was clipped by 6 bases and J by 5 bases; unmatched bases: 8. The germline CDR1 and CDR2 sequences are SQVTM and ANQGSEA.

The chain joins TRBV9 to TRBJ1-1, with unresolved D. V was clipped by 6 bases and J by 4 bases, with 19 bases between them. Germline lookup yields CDR1 SGDLS and CDR2 YYNGEE. This CDR3 region has 15 residues. CDR3 residues: CASTPSASPITEAFF. CDR3 sequence (DNA): TGTGCCAGCACACCATCCGCATCCCCTATCACTGAAGCTTTCTTT.

The chain employs TRBV11-2 and TRBJ1-2; D might be TRBD1 (6 bases). The CDR3 contains 14 residues. CDR1 is SGHAT and CDR2 is FQNNGV in the germline V gene. Trimming removed 5 bases from V and 4 bases from J, with 14 bases in between. CDR3 in amino acids: CASSRQENSYGYTF. The DNA of the CDR3 is TGTGCCAGCAGCCGACAGGAGAATTCCTATGGCTACACCTTC.

The V call is TRBV25-1, the J call TRBJ2-3, with no clear D. This CDR3 is 13 amino acids long. Germline V gene sequence: CDR1 MGHDK, CDR2 SYGVNS. Trimming shortened V by 6 bases and J by 8 bases, and 15 bases separated the two germline ends. DNA of the CDR3: TGTGCCAGCAGCGAGGTAGTGCCCGCTACGCAGTATTTT. As protein: CASSEVVPATQYF. Full variable domain (remainder filled in from reference TRBV25-1 and TRBJ2-3): EADIYQTPRYLVIGTGKKITLECSQTMGHDKMYWYQQDPGMELHLIHYSYGVNSTEKGDLSSESTVSRIRTEHFPLTLESARPSHTSQYLCASSEVVPATQYFGPGTRLTVL.

The chain carries TRBV7-2 and TRBJ2-1; D gene uncertain. Germline CDR1 and CDR2: SGHTA and FQGNSA. The CDR3 loop spans 15 amino acids. V lost 1 base and J lost 0, with 7 bases in between. The DNA of the CDR3 is TGTGCCAGCAGCTTAGTTTATTCCTCCTACAATGAGCAGTTCTTC. Encoded protein: CASSLVYSSYNEQFF. Looking up the rest from reference TRBV7-2 and TRBJ2-1 gives the full variable domain: GAGVSQSPSNKVTEKGKDVELRCDPISGHTALYWYRQSLGQGLEFLIYFQGNSAPDKSGLPSDRFSAERTGGSVSTLTIQRTQQEDSAVYLCASSLVYSSYNEQFFGPGTRLTVL.

This rearrangement joins TRBV4-3 to TRBJ2-7; the match to TRBD2 covers 15 bases. With 1 base clipped from V and 5 bases from J, the junction kept 9 bases outside the gene matches. The length of the CDR3 is 18 residues. The germline gives CDR1 LGHNA, CDR2 YSLEER. The CDR3 coding sequence is TGCGCCAGCAGCCAAGGGTGGGGACTAGCGGGAGGACCCCACGAGCAGTACTTC. It encodes CASSQGWGLAGGPHEQYF.

This clone was observed a handful of times. The rearrangement uses TRBV28 and TRBJ1-5, with D perhaps TRBD1 (6 bases). Deletions cut 5 bases from V and 2 bases from J, with 10 bases between. CDR3 size: 14 residues. Germline CDR1 is MDHEN and CDR2 is SYDVKM. The CDR3 DNA sequence: TGTGCCAGCAGTGGACAGTTGGGCAATCAGCCCCAGCATTTT. Amino acids: CASSGQLGNQPQHF.

The chain carries TRBV19 and TRBJ2-1, with 12 bases identical to TRBD2. The V gene's germline CDR1 is LNHDA and CDR2 SQIVND (reference sequence). The CDR3 runs to 16 residues. V shed 4 bases and J 7 bases; nucleotides not matched to a gene: 8. The CDR3 sequence is CASSSHLAGGRNEQFF. CDR3 DNA: TGTGCCAGTAGTAGCCATCTAGCGGGGGGGCGTAATGAGCAGTTCTTC. Filled out from reference TRBV19 and TRBJ2-1, the complete variable domain reads DGGITQSPKYLFRKEGQNVTLSCEQNLNHDAMYWYRQDPGQGLRLIYYSQIVNDFQKGDIAEGYSVSREKKESFPLTVTSAQKNPTAFYLCASSSHLAGGRNEQFFGPGTRLTVL.

The chain couples TRBV28 to TRBJ1-1; D not resolved. This CDR3 is 12 amino acids long. V gave up 1 base and J gave up 11 bases, with 11 bases separating them. In germline, CDR1 is MDHEN, CDR2 SYDVKM. CDR3 sequence: CASSLSTHWAFF. Written as DNA, the CDR3 is TGTGCCAGCAGTTTATCTACCCACTGGGCTTTCTTT.

The CDR3 region is CATSRVFSAGDTQYF. CDR3 nucleotides: TGTGCCACCAGCAGAGTTTTCAGTGCCGGGGATACGCAGTATTTT. The V call is TRBV15, the J call TRBJ2-3; D is undetermined. Trimming took 1 base from V and 6 from J, leaving 14 bases between them. The CDR3 loop spans 15 amino acids. The germline CDR1 and CDR2 sequences are LNHNV and YYDKDF (reference sequence). The whole variable domain, remainder taken from reference TRBV15 and TRBJ2-3, is DAMVIQNPRYQVTQFGKPVTLSCSQTLNHNVMYWYQQKSSQAPKLLFHYYDKDFNNEADTPDNFQSRRPNTSFCFLDIRSPGLGDTAMYLCATSRVFSAGDTQYFGPGTRLTVL.

The chain recombines TRBV30 with TRBJ2-3; 9 bases fit TRBD1. The CDR3 length is 14 residues. With 4 bases clipped from V and 3 bases from J, the junction kept 5 bases outside the gene matches. The V gene's germline CDR1 is GTSNPN and CDR2 SVGIG (reference sequence). The CDR3 here is CAWTETGGTDTQYF. Here the CDR3 DNA reads TGTGCCTGGACCGAGACAGGGGGGACAGATACGCAGTATTTT.

This chain joins TRBV7-2 and TRBJ2-5; possibly TRBD1 for D (5 bases). The CDR3 spans 15 residues. The V end was cut by 0 bases, the J end by 5 bases, with 13 bases between. Germline CDR1 SGHTA, CDR2 FQGNSA. The CDR3 protein is CASSLASAGRETQYF. Written as DNA, the CDR3 is TGTGCCAGCAGCTTAGCCTCGGCAGGGCGGGAGACCCAGTACTTC.

This clone appeared a few times. The V call is TRBV25-1, the J call TRBJ2-7; TRBD2 might be the D (6 bases). CDR1 and CDR2 from the germline V gene are MGHDK and SYGVNS. V lost 3 bases and J lost 2, with 11 bases in between. The CDR3 has 14 residues. The CDR3 DNA reads TGTGCCAGCAGTGATACACCGGGAGCCTACGAGCAGTACTTC. This translates into CASSDTPGAYEQYF.

This clone was picked up one time. The chain joins TRBV7-3 to TRBJ2-1; 15 bases line up with TRBD2. CDR3 length: 14 amino acids. J was trimmed by 4 bases and V by 8 bases; bases with no gene match: 0. The germline V gene has CDR1 SGHTA and CDR2 FQGTGA. In DNA form, the CDR3 reads TGTGCCAGCGGGACTAGCGGGGGGTACAATGAGCAGTTCTTC. It translates to CASGTSGGYNEQFF.

The CDR3 DNA sequence: TGTGCCAGCAGCCCTAGCGGGAGGATAGTAGATACGCAGTATTTT. It encodes CASSPSGRIVDTQYF. This chain links TRBV6-5 with TRBJ2-3, with 11 bases identical to TRBD2. After removal of 6 bases from V and 5 bases from J, the junction contained 7 bases not matched to a gene. Germline V gene sequence: CDR1 MNHEY, CDR2 SVGAGI. The CDR3 spans 15 residues.

The V and J genes are TRBV5-1 and TRBJ1-4, with 7 positions matching TRBD1. The germline CDR1 and CDR2 sequences are SGHRS and YFSETQ. V was clipped by 4 bases and J by 0 bases; unmatched bases: 3. This CDR3 comprises 15 residues. The CDR3 region has the DNA TGCGCCAGCAGCGCGGGACAGACAACTAATGAAAAACTGTTTTTT. The encoded protein is CASSAGQTTNEKLFF.